The TCR beta chain described here comes from a study of blood T cell repertoires in COVID-19. Per the authors' pipeline: Nucleated cell number was recorded as an estimate derived from reference gene primer amplification. The protocol was immunoSEQ multiplex PCR, while the TCRdb copy is restricted to in-frame clones and leaves out a portion. V, J and clone size are those of that table, while D and trimming were read from the DNA. This sample has about 210,000 clones, with 80% to 90% found just once. Per germline, CDR1 MGHRA and CDR2 YSYEKL. Trimming removed 1 base at V and 0 bases at J, with 12 bases between. The CDR3 consists of 17 residues.

The sequenced material came from PBMCs or T cells enriched from blood (not recorded which). V gene TRBV4-1 combines with J gene TRBJ1-4; D remains unclear. The sequence derives from a man aged 18-30 years with acute COVID-19. CDR3 bases: TGCGCCAGCAGCCAAGTCGGGCGGGCCCCAACTAATGAAAAACTGTTTTTT. Encoded protein: CASSQVGRAPTNEKLFF.